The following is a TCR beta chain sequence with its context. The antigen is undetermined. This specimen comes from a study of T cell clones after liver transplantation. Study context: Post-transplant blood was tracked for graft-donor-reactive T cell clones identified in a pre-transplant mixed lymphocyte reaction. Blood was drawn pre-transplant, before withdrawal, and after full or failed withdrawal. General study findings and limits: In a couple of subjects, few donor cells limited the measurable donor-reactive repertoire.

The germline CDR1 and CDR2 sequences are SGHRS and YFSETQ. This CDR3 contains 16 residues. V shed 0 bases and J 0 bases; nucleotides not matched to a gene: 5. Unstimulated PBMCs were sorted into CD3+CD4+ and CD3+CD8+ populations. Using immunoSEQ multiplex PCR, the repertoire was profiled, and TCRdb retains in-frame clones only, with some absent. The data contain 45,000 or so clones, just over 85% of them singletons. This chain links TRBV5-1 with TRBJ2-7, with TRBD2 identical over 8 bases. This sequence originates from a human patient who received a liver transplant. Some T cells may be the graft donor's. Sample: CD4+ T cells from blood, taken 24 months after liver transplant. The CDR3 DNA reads TGCGCCAGCAGCTTGGTGTCTAGCGGGCGCTCCTACGAGCAGTACTTC. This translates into CASSLVSSGRSYEQYF.